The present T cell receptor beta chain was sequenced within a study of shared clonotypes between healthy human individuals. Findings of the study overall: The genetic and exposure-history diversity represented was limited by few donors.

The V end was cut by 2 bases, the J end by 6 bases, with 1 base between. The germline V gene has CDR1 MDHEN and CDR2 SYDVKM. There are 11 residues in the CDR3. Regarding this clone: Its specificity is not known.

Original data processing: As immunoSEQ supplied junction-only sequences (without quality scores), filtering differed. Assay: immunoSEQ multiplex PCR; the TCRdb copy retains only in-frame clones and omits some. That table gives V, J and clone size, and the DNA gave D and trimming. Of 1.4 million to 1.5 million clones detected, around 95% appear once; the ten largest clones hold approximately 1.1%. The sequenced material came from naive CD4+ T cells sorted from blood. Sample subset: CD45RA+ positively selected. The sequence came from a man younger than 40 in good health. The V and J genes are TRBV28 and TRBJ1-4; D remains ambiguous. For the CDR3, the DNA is TGTGCCAGCAGTTTAGATGAAAAACTGTTTTTT. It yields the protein CASSLDEKLFF.